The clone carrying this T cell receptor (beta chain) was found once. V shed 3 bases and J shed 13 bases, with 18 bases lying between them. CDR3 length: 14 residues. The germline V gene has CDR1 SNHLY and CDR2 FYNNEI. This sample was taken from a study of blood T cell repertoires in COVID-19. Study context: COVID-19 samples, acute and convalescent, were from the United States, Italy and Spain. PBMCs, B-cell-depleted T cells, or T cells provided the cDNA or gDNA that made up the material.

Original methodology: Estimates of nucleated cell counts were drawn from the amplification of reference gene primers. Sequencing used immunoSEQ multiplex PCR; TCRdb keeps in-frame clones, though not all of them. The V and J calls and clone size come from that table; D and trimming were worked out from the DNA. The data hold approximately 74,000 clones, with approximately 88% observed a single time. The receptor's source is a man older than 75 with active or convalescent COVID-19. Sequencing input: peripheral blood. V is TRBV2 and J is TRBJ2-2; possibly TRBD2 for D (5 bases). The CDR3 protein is CASSESGNPSALFF. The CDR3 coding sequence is TGTGCCAGCAGTGAGTCGGGGAATCCCAGCGCGCTGTTTTTT.